Listed below are T cell receptor beta chains from one sample, sequenced in a study of T cells in Graves' hyperthyroidism and ophthalmopathy. One entry per CDR3 protein, called by TCRdb with MiXCR from the multiplex PCR reads. The sample records 40,000 to 55,000 distinct CDR3 sequences, around 49% being singletons. The specimen was peripheral blood or thyroid tissue (not recorded which). These receptors were taken from a woman in her 50s with Graves' hyperthyroidism. Each CDR3 is given with its conserved first and last residue. A D gene is named only where the DNA matches it firmly. Expanded clones are given a class, and other clones once, few, many or no size at all.

j_call v_call d_call clone_size cdr3_nt cdr3_aa
TRBJ1-3 TRBV7-9 . many TGTGCCAGCCGAGAGGTTACTGGAAACACCATATATTTT CASREVTGNTIYF
TRBJ1-1 TRBV5-8 . many TGTGCCAACAGCTGGAACAGGGATACTGAAGCTTTCTTT CANSWNRDTEAFF
TRBJ2-6 TRBV19 TRBD1 once TGTGCCAGTAGTATCAGCCGGACAGGGTTGAACGCTGGGGCCAGCGTCCTGACTTTC CASSISRTGLNAGASVLTF
TRBJ1-5 TRBV20-1 TRBD1 . TGCAGTGCTAAACAGGGGCCCCAGCGTTTC CSAKQGPQRF
TRBJ2-7 TRBV14 . once TGTGCCAGCAGTACCCAAGGGGCCGAGCAGTACTTC CASSTQGAEQYF
TRBJ1-6 TRBV25-1 . few TGTGCCAGCAGTGCTAGAGAGTATTCACCCCTCCACTTT CASSAREYSPLHF
TRBJ2-5 TRBV28 . many TGTGCCAGCAGTTTCGCCAGGGGACAAGAGACCCAGTACTTC CASSFARGQETQYF
TRBJ2-2 TRBV4-1 . many TGCGCCAGCAGCCAAGTTCCGGGCACGGTGACCGGGGAGCTGTTTTTT CASSQVPGTVTGELFF
TRBJ1-2 TRBV7-9 . . TGTGCCAGCAGCTTAGATTGGGGTTATGAGTTCACCTTC CASSLDWGYEFTF
TRBJ2-3 TRBV10-1 . many TGCGCCAGCAGTGAAGCCCCCACAGATACGCAGTATTTT CASSEAPTDTQYF
TRBJ1-5 TRBV6-6 . . TGTGCCAGCAGCCACGGGGACAACCAGCATTTT CASSHGDNQHF
TRBJ1-2 TRBV20-1 . large TGCAGTGCTAGAGATCAAAAGACGGCCTATGGCTACACCTTC CSARDQKTAYGYTF
TRBJ2-7 TRBV6-2/TRBV6-3 TRBD2 many TGTGCCAGCAGTTACGACCTAGCGGGAGGCTACTACGAGCAGTACTTC CASSYDLAGGYYEQYF
TRBJ1-6 TRBV10-3 TRBD1 few TGTGCCATCAGGGCCGCAGGGGGTTCACCCCTCCACTTT CAIRAAGGSPLHF
TRBJ1-4 TRBV29-1 . . TGCAGCGTGGATTCCCCCAGCGGCGAAAAACTGTTTTTT CSVDSPSGEKLFF
TRBJ2-2 TRBV7-3 . . TGTGCCAGCAGTTTATGGTGGCCTGAGGAGCTGTTTTTT CASSLWWPEELFF
TRBJ1-1 TRBV7-2 . . TGTGCCAGCAGTCGAACCAGCATGAACACTGAAGCTTTCTTT CASSRTSMNTEAFF
TRBJ1-1 TRBV7-3 . . TGTGCCAGCAGGAGGGGGGGGACCACTGAAGCTTTCTTT CASRRGGTTEAFF
TRBJ1-5 TRBV10-3 . . TGTGCCATCAGTGAGTCAAGCGGGGGGAGCAATCAGCCCCAGCATTTT CAISESSGGSNQPQHF
TRBJ2-7 TRBV20-1 TRBD1 . TGCAGTGCTAAGGATACAGGGGACAACTCCTACGAGCAGTACTTC CSAKDTGDNSYEQYF
TRBJ1-2 TRBV29-1 . once TGCAGCGTTGGGCAGATTTATGGCTACACCTTC CSVGQIYGYTF
TRBJ2-3 TRBV11-2 . many TGTGCCAGCAGCTTGGGAGATACGCAGTATTTT CASSLGDTQYF
TRBJ1-1 TRBV24-1 TRBD1 many TGTGCCACCAGTGATCCCCGACAGGGTTCTGAAGCTTTCTTT CATSDPRQGSEAFF
TRBJ2-6 TRBV9 TRBD1 . TGTGCCAGCAGCGGTGGACCGGGACAGGGCTCTGGGGCCAACGTCCTGACTTTC CASSGGPGQGSGANVLTF
TRBJ2-6 TRBV9 . . TGTGCCAGCAGCGTAGTCGGGAGAAGTGGGGCCAACGTCCTGACTTTC CASSVVGRSGANVLTF
TRBJ2-6 TRBV9 . many TGTGCCAGCAGCTTAAGGGCTGCTGGGGCCAACGTCCTGACTTTC CASSLRAAGANVLTF
TRBJ2-5 TRBV9 . . TGTGCCAGCAGCGTAGCGCCGGGGGCCGGGGAGACCCAGTACTTC CASSVAPGAGETQYF
TRBJ1-1 TRBV7-8 . . . CASSLGGLAYEQYFGPEAFF
TRBJ2-7 TRBV6-1 TRBD1 many TGTGCCAGCAGTGAGACAGGGGGTCATTACGAGCAGTACTTC CASSETGGHYEQYF
TRBJ2-7 TRBV9 . many TGTGCCAGCAGCCCTACTTTCGGAGGGGCGAGATACGAGCAGTACTTC CASSPTFGGARYEQYF
TRBJ2-5 TRBV20-1 TRBD2 . TGCAGTGCTAGTGGACTAGCGGGAGCCCAAGAGACCCAGTACTTC CSASGLAGAQETQYF
TRBJ2-7 TRBV20-1 TRBD2 . TGCAGTGCTAGAGGGGTACTAGCGGGAGGCCCCTACGAGCAGTACTTC CSARGVLAGGPYEQYF
TRBJ1-1 TRBV29-1 TRBD1 few TGCAGCGTCGACAGGGACACTGAAGCTTTCTTT CSVDRDTEAFF
TRBJ1-2 TRBV20-1 . . TGCAGTGCTCAGACAGCAGCCTATGGCTACACCTTC CSAQTAAYGYTF
TRBJ2-7 TRBV5-5 TRBD2 many TGTGCCAGCAGCCTGTTAGCGGGGAACTACTACGAGCAGTACTTC CASSLLAGNYYEQYF
TRBJ2-6 TRBV20-1 TRBD2 . TGCAGTGCTATGACTAGCGGGAGGGCCTCTGGGGCCAACGTCCTGACTTTC CSAMTSGRASGANVLTF